The rows below give T cell receptor beta chains drawn from one sample of a study of blood T cell repertoires in COVID-19. The data were produced by immunoSEQ multiplex PCR, yet TCRdb's version contains in-frame clones alone and is incomplete. The sample has more than 75,000 clones, around nine tenths seen once. Material for sequencing was peripheral blood. All receptors derive from a man at least 80 years old with active or convalescent COVID-19. The CDR3 runs from the conserved cysteine through the conserved F or W. A D gene is named only where the DNA matches it firmly. Clone size appears in some rows only: once, few, many, or a class for an expanded clone.

>-|-|TRBJ1-1|TRBV27
CASSLRAGLNTEAFF
TGTGCCAGTAGTTTAAGGGCAGGGCTAAACACTGAAGCTTTCTTT
>-|-|TRBJ1-1|TRBV4-1
CASSQGAARGPTEAFF
TGCGCCAGCAGCCAAGGGGCTGCAAGGGGCCCCACTGAAGCTTTCTTT
>-|TRBD2|TRBJ2-7|TRBV11-2
CASTGTSVYEQYF
TGTGCCAGCACCGGGACTAGCGTCTACGAGCAGTACTTC
>-|TRBD2|TRBJ2-7|TRBV2
CASNSLAGASYEQYF
TGTGCCAGCAACTCGCTAGCGGGAGCCTCCTACGAGCAGTACTTC
>-|TRBD1|TRBJ1-2|TRBV7-2
CASSDRGLTHRYTF
TGTGCCAGCAGCGACAGGGGGTTAACTCATCGCTACACCTTC
>-|TRBD1|TRBJ2-3|TRBV25-1
CATTPTGVTDTQYF
TGTGCCACTACGCCGACAGGGGTCACAGATACGCAGTATTTT
>few|-|TRBJ1-2|TRBV30
CAWSLVGGYTF
TGTGCCTGGAGTTTGGTCGGGGGCTACACCTTC
>-|-|TRBJ1-4|TRBV6-1
CASSEGAGRGKLFF
TGTGCCAGCAGTGAAGGGGCAGGCCGGGGGAAACTGTTTTTT
>-|-|TRBJ2-1|TRBV5-1
CASSQRLVSNNEQFF
TGCGCCAGCAGTCAACGACTAGTCAGTAACAATGAGCAGTTCTTC
>-|TRBD2|TRBJ2-3|TRBV15
CATSIAGEGADTQYF
TGTGCCACCAGCATAGCGGGAGAGGGCGCAGATACGCAGTATTTT
>-|TRBD1|TRBJ1-1|TRBV5-1
CASSRDRLNTEAFF
TGCGCCAGCAGCAGGGACAGACTGAACACTGAAGCTTTCTTT
>-|-|TRBJ2-7|TRBV4-3
CASSQDTSGDWDTYEQYF
TGCGCCAGCAGCCAAGATACATCTGGGGACTGGGATACCTACGAGCAGTACTTC
>-|-|TRBJ2-5|TRBV11-2
CASSLDWASAKTQYF
TGTGCCAGCAGCTTAGATTGGGCTAGCGCTAAGACCCAGTACTTC
>-|TRBD1|TRBJ2-5|TRBV6-2/TRBV6-3
CASSYSTGFGETQYF
TGTGCCAGCAGTTACTCGACAGGGTTCGGTGAGACCCAGTACTTC
>once|TRBD2|TRBJ2-1|TRBV3-1/TRBV3-2
CASSQGHRTSGNNEQFF
TGTGCCAGCAGCCAAGGTCACCGGACTAGCGGGAACAATGAGCAGTTCTTC
>-|TRBD2|TRBJ2-7|TRBV7-3
CASSLGLAGGPPYYEQYF
TGTGCCAGCAGCTTAGGGCTAGCGGGAGGCCCCCCTTACTACGAGCAGTACTTC
>few|-|TRBJ2-5|TRBV14
CASSQEGRGLKTQYF
TGTGCCAGCAGCCAAGAGGGGCGGGGACTTAAAACCCAGTACTTC